These 28 T cell receptor beta chains share one sample of origin, sequenced in a study of cytomegalovirus exposure and HLA in healthy donors. The PCR ran on 60 Vbeta and 13 Jbeta primers. Generated by immunoSEQ multiplex PCR, the TCRdb table keeps only in-frame clones and is missing some. The table includes around 92,000 clones, about four fifths detected once. Sequenced material: PBMCs. These receptors all come from a female donor in good health and CMV-seropositive.

The chain joins TRBV4-2 to TRBJ2-5; TRBD2 matches at 8 bases. The CDR3 is 16 residues long. The germline V gene has CDR1 LGHNA and CDR2 YNFKEQ. With 4 bases clipped from V and 3 bases from J, the junction kept 10 bases outside the gene matches. The CDR3 reads CASSRREGLGEETQYF. CDR3 in DNA: TGTGCCAGCAGCCGCCGGGAGGGTTTAGGTGAAGAGACCCAGTACTTC.

This chain connects TRBV7-9 to TRBJ1-4, with D uncertain. Trimming left V 5 bases short and J 7 bases short, with 11 bases between. Germline V lookup: CDR1 SEHNR, CDR2 FQNEAQ (reference sequence). There are 13 residues in the CDR3. The CDR3, as DNA: TGTGCCAGCAGCCCCGAGAGTGGTGAAAAACTGTTTTTT. Protein sequence: CASSPESGEKLFF.

This chain joins TRBV14 and TRBJ2-7, with a tentative D call TRBD1 (6 bases). V lost 2 bases, J lost 5 bases, and 13 bases lay in between. The CDR3 loop spans 14 amino acids. Germline-derived CDR1 and CDR2 are SGHDN and FVKESK. The DNA for the CDR3 is TGTGCCAGCAGCCAAAACAGGGCGGGTAACGAGCAGTACTTC. Amino acids: CASSQNRAGNEQYF.

This clone showed up just a few times. This chain uses TRBV6-5 with TRBJ1-2; 12 bases align to TRBD1. This CDR3 spans 15 amino acids. The trim removed 7 bases at V and 8 bases at J, leaving 11 bases unmatched. Germline V gives CDR1 MNHEY, CDR2 SVGAGI. CDR3 bases: TGTGCCAGCAACAACCTGGGACAGGGGGCGCGAGGCTACACCTTC. Translated: CASNNLGQGARGYTF.

As concerns this clone: The junction departs from the called germline gene at one end, perhaps through a read error. The V gene is TRBV7-7, the J gene TRBJ2-7, with a tentative D call TRBD2 (5 bases). CDR1 and CDR2 from the germline V gene are SSHAT and FNYEAQ (reference sequence). This CDR3 spans 13 amino acids. In DNA form, the CDR3 reads TGTGCTAGCAGCTCCCGGGGTAGGAACGAGCAGTACTTC. It specifies CASSSRGRNEQYF. Using reference TRBV7-7 and TRBJ2-7 for the parts outside the CDR3, the full variable domain is GAGVSQSPRYKVTKRGQDVTLRCDPISSHATLYWYQQALGQGPEFLTYFNYEAQPDKSGLPSDRFSAERPEGSISTLTIQRTEQRDSAMYRCASSSRGRNEQYFGPGTRLTVT.

The rearrangement uses TRBV28 and TRBJ2-5, with unresolved D. V was clipped by 5 bases and J by 5 bases, with 6 bases between them. This CDR3 is built from 11 residues. Germline V CDR1 and CDR2: MDHEN, SYDVKM. The CDR3 DNA reads TGTGCCAGCAGTGTAATGGAGACCCAGTACTTC. It yields the protein CASSVMETQYF.

J is TRBJ1-1 and V is TRBV7-2; TRBD1 is a possible D gene (5 bases). From germline, CDR1 is SGHTA and CDR2 FQGNSA. The CDR3 sequence is 14 residues long. V was clipped by 3 bases and J by 5 bases, with 13 bases between them. CDR3 bases: TGTGCCAGCAGCTTCCGCAGGGATGGGACTGAAGCTTTCTTT. This codes for CASSFRRDGTEAFF.

The sample holds a few counts of this clone. This chain links TRBV7-2 with TRBJ1-1; D is perhaps TRBD1 (6 bases). This CDR3 comprises 14 residues. The germline V and J ends were trimmed by 5 bases and 7 bases, with 17 bases remaining between them. CDR1 is SGHTA and CDR2 is FQGNSA in the germline V gene. As DNA, the CDR3 is TGTGCCAGCAGCGCAGTTATGGGGGCGGGTGAAGCTTTCTTT. This codes for CASSAVMGAGEAFF.

The chain recombines TRBV11-3 with TRBJ2-1; 12 bases match TRBD2. The CDR3 sequence is 14 residues long. The junction had 3 bases not matched to a gene; V was cut back by 4 bases and J by 8 bases. CDR1 and CDR2 from the germline V gene are SGHNT and YENEEA. CDR3 sequence reads: CASSSSGRADEQFF. For the CDR3, the DNA is TGTGCCAGCAGCTCTAGCGGGAGGGCCGATGAGCAGTTCTTC.

The chain joins TRBV5-7 to TRBJ1-5; 8 bases are a match to TRBD1. TRBV5-7 is designated an ORF whose function remains uncertain. The CDR3 loop spans 16 amino acids. The J segment lost 2 bases and the V segment lost 4 bases, leaving 8 bases of the junction unmatched. CDR3 sequence (DNA): TGTGCCAGCAGCCAGGAGCAGGGGGCGCGCAATCAGCCCCAGCATTTT. Amino acid sequence: CASSQEQGARNQPQHF.

J is TRBJ1-1 and V is TRBV2, with 9 bases aligning to TRBD1. This CDR3 contains 14 residues. Germline CDR1 is SNHLY and CDR2 is FYNNEI. J lost 5 bases, V lost 8 bases, and 9 bases had no gene match. The CDR3 region has the DNA TGTGCCAGCCGCCTCGGACAGGGGACGACTGAAGCTTTCTTT. Translating gives CASRLGQGTTEAFF.

The J gene is TRBJ2-1, the V gene TRBV30, with D unclear. V was trimmed by 1 base and J by 1 base, leaving 11 bases between them. There are 15 residues in the CDR3. Germline V gives CDR1 GTSNPN, CDR2 SVGIG (reference sequence). This chain's CDR3 is CAWSDSSVSYNEQFF. CDR3 DNA: TGTGCCTGGAGTGACAGTTCGGTTTCCTACAATGAGCAGTTCTTC.

The V and J genes are TRBV4-2 and TRBJ2-1; 9 bases agree with TRBD2. This CDR3 contains 16 residues. With V trimmed by 0 bases and J by 8 bases, 8 bases remained unmatched. Per the germline V gene, CDR1 is LGHNA and CDR2 is YNFKEQ. The CDR3 coding sequence is TGTGCCAGCAGCCAAGAGGGGAGCGGGAGGATCTATGAGCAGTTCTTC. Translation: CASSQEGSGRIYEQFF.

The V call is TRBV5-1, the J call TRBJ2-3; 10 nucleotides line up with TRBD2. Germline V lookup: CDR1 SGHRS, CDR2 YFSETQ. The CDR3 has 15 residues. The V and J ends lost 2 bases and 0 bases, in that order; junction bases with no gene match: 0. This CDR3 is CASSFSGRSTDTQYF. In DNA, the CDR3 is TGCGCCAGCAGCTTTAGCGGGAGGAGCACAGATACGCAGTATTTT.

V gene TRBV10-3 combines with J gene TRBJ1-5; no clear D. Germline-derived CDR1 and CDR2 are ENHRY and SYGVKD. V was clipped by 0 bases and J by 7 bases, with 10 bases between them. The CDR3 consists of 14 residues. The CDR3 DNA reads as TGTGCCATCAGTGAGTCCGCGGAAGACCAGCCCCAGCATTTT. Translated, it gives CAISESAEDQPQHF.

This chain uses TRBV5-4 with TRBJ2-6; 8 nucleotides align to TRBD1. The junction had 1 base not matched to a gene; V was cut back by 0 bases and J by 2 bases. From germline, CDR1 is SGHNT and CDR2 YYREEE (reference sequence). This CDR3 is built from 16 residues. The CDR3 is CASSLAGGTGANVLTF. The CDR3 DNA is TGTGCCAGCAGCTTGGCAGGGGGCACTGGGGCCAACGTCCTGACTTTC. The variable domain in full, with the rest retrieved from reference TRBV5-4 and TRBJ2-6, is ETGVTQSPTHLIKTRGQQVTLRCSSQSGHNTVSWYQQALGQGPQFIFQYYREEENGRGNFPPRFSGLQFPNYSSELNVNALELDDSALYLCASSLAGGTGANVLTFGAGSRLTVL.

Turning to this clone: One junction end disagrees with the germline gene, perhaps due to a read error. This chain links TRBV2 with TRBJ2-5; D remains ambiguous. The CDR3 is 10 residues long. In germline, CDR1 is SNHLY, CDR2 FYNNEI. The DNA of the CDR3 is TGTGCCAGCAGTGTCAGTGGCTCGCACTTC. Amino acids: CASSVSGSHF.

The chain combines TRBV4-2 with TRBJ2-5, with TRBD1 as a possible D gene (6 bases). CDR1 LGHNA and CDR2 YNFKEQ come from the germline V gene. The CDR3 length is 20 residues. Trimming stripped 0 bases from V and 3 bases from J, with 26 bases between. CDR3 loop: CASSQDRRWSPGRQEETQYF. CDR3 bases: TGTGCCAGCAGCCAAGATAGGAGGTGGAGCCCGGGGAGACAGGAAGAGACCCAGTACTTC.

J is TRBJ2-7 and V is TRBV5-1; the D gene is possibly TRBD1 (5 bases). V gave up 1 base and J gave up 2 bases, with 10 bases separating them. This CDR3 is built from 14 residues. The germline V gene encodes CDR1 SGHRS and CDR2 YFSETQ. The CDR3 loop reads CASSLPGNPYEQYF. The CDR3 DNA sequence: TGCGCCAGCAGCTTGCCAGGGAATCCCTACGAGCAGTACTTC.

The genes are TRBV7-9 and TRBJ2-7; 9 nucleotides agree with TRBD1. This CDR3 is built from 13 residues. Per germline, CDR1 SEHNR and CDR2 FQNEAQ (reference sequence). The V and J ends lost 9 bases and 4 bases, in that order; junction bases with no gene match: 7. Here the CDR3 reads CASHRGPEYEQYF. The CDR3 nucleotides read TGTGCCAGTCACAGGGGGCCAGAATACGAGCAGTACTTC.

In its sample, this clone was seen once. This sequence joins TRBV4-1 and TRBJ1-2, with 7 nucleotides matching TRBD1. Germline V lookup: CDR1 MGHRA, CDR2 YSYEKL. Trimming at V came to 0 bases and at J to 4 bases, leaving 11 bases not matched to a gene. CDR3 length equals 17 residues. The CDR3 region has the DNA TGCGCCAGCAGCCAAGATCAGGGGGAGGCCAAGCTCTATGGCTACACCTTC. Amino acid sequence: CASSQDQGEAKLYGYTF.

The rearrangement uses TRBV2 and TRBJ1-2; 8 bases line up with TRBD1. The CDR3 is 13 residues long. V was clipped by 7 bases and J by 6 bases; unmatched bases: 7. Germline V gene data show CDR1 as SNHLY and CDR2 as FYNNEI. The CDR3 is CASIEDREHGYTF. CDR3 bases: TGTGCCAGCATAGAGGACAGGGAGCATGGCTACACCTTC.

This chain joins TRBV30 and TRBJ1-1; D remains ambiguous. Trimming pared 1 base from V and 5 bases from J, leaving 8 bases between. Germline CDR1 is GTSNPN and CDR2 is SVGIG (reference sequence). CDR3 length: 12 amino acids. The CDR3 DNA reads as TGTGCCTGGAGTGCTCCCTTGACTGAAGCTTTCTTT. This translates into CAWSAPLTEAFF.

This sequence joins TRBV6-1 and TRBJ1-1; D may be TRBD1 (6 bases). The CDR3 sequence is 14 residues long. Trimming took 3 bases from V and 0 from J, leaving 8 bases between them. Germline loops: CDR1 MNHNS, CDR2 SASEGT. CDR3 nucleotide sequence: TGTGCCAGCAGTGAGGACAGACTGAACACTGAAGCTTTCTTT. It is translated as CASSEDRLNTEAFF.

This clone has a single count. J is TRBJ1-6 and V is TRBV2; 10 bases are shared with TRBD1. V was pared by 4 bases and J by 7 bases, with 4 bases of the junction left unmatched. The germline V gene encodes CDR1 SNHLY and CDR2 FYNNEI. This CDR3 spans 15 amino acids. The CDR3 is CASSVRTGGNSPLHF. The CDR3 DNA reads as TGTGCCAGCAGTGTCCGGACAGGGGGAAATTCACCCCTCCACTTT. The full variable domain, completed using reference TRBV2 and TRBJ1-6, is EPEVTQTPSHQVTQMGQEVILRCVPISNHLYFYWYRQILGQKVEFLVSFYNNEISEKSEIFDDQFSVERPDGSNFTLKIRSTKLEDSAMYFCASSVRTGGNSPLHFGNGTRLTVT.

This chain connects TRBV29-1 to TRBJ2-1; 9 nucleotides match TRBD2. The germline V gene has CDR1 SQVTM and CDR2 ANQGSEA. The CDR3 extends over 12 amino acids. The CDR3 is CSLLAGFNEQFF. DNA of the CDR3: TGCAGTCTACTAGCGGGTTTCAATGAGCAGTTCTTC.

This clone was picked up a small number of times. The gene calls are TRBV4-3 and TRBJ1-2, with TRBD1 matching 7 bases. Losses at the gene ends were 0 bases for V and 5 bases for J; bases not matched to a gene: 9. Per germline, CDR1 LGHNA and CDR2 YSLEER. The CDR3 runs to 16 residues. The CDR3 is CASSQDSQGLGYGYTF. CDR3 in DNA: TGCGCCAGCAGCCAAGATTCACAGGGGCTGGGGTATGGCTACACCTTC.

This clone has only one observation. This sequence joins TRBV4-3 and TRBJ2-7, with 7 bases lining up with TRBD1. The CDR3 loop spans 15 amino acids. Germline lookup yields CDR1 LGHNA and CDR2 YSLEER. V was clipped by 0 bases and J by 3 bases; unmatched bases: 5. The CDR3 nucleotides are TGCGCCAGCAGCCAAGAAAGGGGGCAGAGCTACGAGCAGTACTTC. It codes for CASSQERGQSYEQYF.